The 2 T cell receptor beta chains given below trace back to one sample, sequenced in a study of cytomegalovirus exposure and HLA in healthy donors. PCR employed 60 Vbeta and 13 Jbeta primers. Clones were sequenced by immunoSEQ multiplex PCR, and TCRdb holds only the in-frame ones, with some missing. The table lists about 130,000 clones, about three quarters of them singletons. Material: PBMCs. The origin of the receptors is a female donor in good health and CMV-seropositive.

The V and J genes are TRBV5-6 and TRBJ2-1; 9 bases are shared with TRBD2. J gave up 5 bases and V 0 bases, and 6 bases lay outside the gene matches. Germline CDR1 is SGHDT and CDR2 is YYEEEE. This CDR3 region has 16 residues. CDR3 sequence reads: CASSLASGGRNNEQFF. CDR3 coding DNA: TGTGCCAGCAGCTTGGCCAGCGGGGGGCGCAACAATGAGCAGTTCTTC.

As DNA, the CDR3 is TGTGCCAGCAGCTTTCGACCTAGCAGCGGGACCAATGAGCAGTTCTTC. Its translation is CASSFRPSSGTNEQFF. The chain uses TRBV7-3 and TRBJ2-1; TRBD2 matches 7 bases. Germline CDR1 SGHTA, CDR2 FQGTGA. This CDR3 is built from 16 residues. After removal of 3 bases from V and 6 bases from J, the junction contained 11 bases not matched to a gene.